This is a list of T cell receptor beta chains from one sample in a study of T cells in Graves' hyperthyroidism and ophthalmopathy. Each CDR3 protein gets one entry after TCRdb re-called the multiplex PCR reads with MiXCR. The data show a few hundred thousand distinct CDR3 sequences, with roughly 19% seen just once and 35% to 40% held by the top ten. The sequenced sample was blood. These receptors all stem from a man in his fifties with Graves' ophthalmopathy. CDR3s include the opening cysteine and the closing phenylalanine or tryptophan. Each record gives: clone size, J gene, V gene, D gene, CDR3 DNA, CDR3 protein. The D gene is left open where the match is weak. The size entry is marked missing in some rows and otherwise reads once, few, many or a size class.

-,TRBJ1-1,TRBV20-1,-,TGCAGTGCTAGAGATTTCCTCAGGGGTGGGGACACTGAAGCTTTCTTT,CSARDFLRGGDTEAFF
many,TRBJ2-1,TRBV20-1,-,TGCAGTGCTAGAAGGGTAAACAATGAGCAGTTCTTC,CSARRVNNEQFF
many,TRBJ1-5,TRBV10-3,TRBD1,TGTGCCATCAGCACCGGGACAGCTCTCAATCAGCCCCAGCATTTT,CAISTGTALNQPQHF
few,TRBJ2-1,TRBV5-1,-,TGCGCCAGCAGCTTGCGGGGGCCCAATGAGCAGTTCTTC,CASSLRGPNEQFF
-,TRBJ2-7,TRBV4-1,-,TGCGCCAGCAGCTACACCCCGCCAGAGGCATCCCTCTACGAGCAGTACTTC,CASSYTPPEASLYEQYF
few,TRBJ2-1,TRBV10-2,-,TGCGCCAGCAGTGAGGGGCGGCCCTCCTACAATGAGCAGTTCTTC,CASSEGRPSYNEQFF
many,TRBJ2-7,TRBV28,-,TGTGCCAGCAGTTTAGTGGTCTCCTACGAGCAGTACTTC,CASSLVVSYEQYF
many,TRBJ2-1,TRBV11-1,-,TGTGCCAGCAGCTTAGCGTACCGAAGTGAGCAGTTCTTC,CASSLAYRSEQFF
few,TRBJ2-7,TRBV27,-,TGTGCCAGCAGTTTTAAAGTCGGATACGAGCAGTACTTC,CASSFKVGYEQYF
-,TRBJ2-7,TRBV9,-,TGTGCCAGCAGCGTAGAGGCGGGGAGCTCCTACGAGCAGTACTTC,CASSVEAGSSYEQYF
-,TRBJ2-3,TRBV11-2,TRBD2,TGTGCCAGCAGCACCCTAGCGGGAGGGGCTATTGATACGCAGTATTTT,CASSTLAGGAIDTQYF
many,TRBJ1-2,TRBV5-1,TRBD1,TGCGCCAGCAGCTTGGACGGACAGGGCAGCTATGGCTACACCTTC,CASSLDGQGSYGYTF
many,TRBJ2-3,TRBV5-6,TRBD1,TGTGCCAGCAGCTTGTCGGGACAGAGCACAGATACGCAGTATTTT,CASSLSGQSTDTQYF
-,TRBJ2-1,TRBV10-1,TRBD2,TGCGCCAGCAGTGATGGACTAGCGGGAGGGTCAGGTAATGAGCAGTTCTTC,CASSDGLAGGSGNEQFF
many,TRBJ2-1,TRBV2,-,TGTGCCAGCAGAAGGGAAGCCCTAGAGTGGCAGTTCTTC,CASRREALEWQFF
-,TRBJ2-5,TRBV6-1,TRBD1,TGTGCCAGCAACTCAGGGGGTCAAGAGACCCAGTACTTC,CASNSGGQETQYF